The rows below give T cell receptor beta chains drawn from one sample of a study of blood T cell repertoires in COVID-19. Sequenced by immunoSEQ multiplex PCR; TCRdb stores in-frame clones only, minus some. In the table there are approximately 300,000 clones, over 75% of which are singletons. The specimen sequenced was peripheral blood. The origin of the receptors is a woman aged 25 to 39 with COVID-19, enrolled during active disease. CDR3s leave out the opening cysteine and the closing phenylalanine or tryptophan. The order of the fields is clone size, J gene, V gene, CDR3 protein. Not all rows give a size; the values are once, few, many and, for expanded clones, a class.

abundance: -
j_gene: TRBJ1-3
v_gene: TRBV19
CDR3aa: ASSIDATGLYSGNTIY

abundance: -
j_gene: TRBJ2-5
v_gene: TRBV2
CDR3aa: ASKLARQETQY

abundance: -
j_gene: TRBJ2-7
v_gene: TRBV28
CDR3aa: ASTQEAAEQY

abundance: -
j_gene: TRBJ2-7
v_gene: TRBV7-9
CDR3aa: ASSLAGGYEQY

abundance: -
j_gene: TRBJ2-1
v_gene: TRBV20-1
CDR3aa: SPRGDEQF

abundance: -
j_gene: TRBJ2-1
v_gene: TRBV6-1
CDR3aa: ASSGPGTSGHQSEQF

abundance: -
j_gene: TRBJ2-7
v_gene: TRBV10-3
CDR3aa: AISVDGGVQY

abundance: -
j_gene: TRBJ2-1
v_gene: TRBV6-4
CDR3aa: ASSDMASGSYEQF

abundance: -
j_gene: TRBJ2-1
v_gene: TRBV27
CDR3aa: ASSIPKGQGTYNEQF

abundance: once
j_gene: TRBJ1-2
v_gene: TRBV28
CDR3aa: ASKELTADYGYT